This passage covers 30 T cell receptor beta chains from one sample sequenced in a study of blood T cell repertoires in COVID-19. This table comes from immunoSEQ multiplex PCR, and its TCRdb copy is limited to in-frame clones, with some not included. Of around 94,000 clones listed, 80% are singletons. Specimen: peripheral blood. Every receptor here comes from a human donor in a cohort sampled during active COVID-19.

The V and J genes are TRBV6-2 or TRBV6-3 and TRBJ2-3; no firm D call. Germline lookup yields CDR1 MNHEY and CDR2 SVGEGT. This CDR3 contains 16 residues. V was clipped by 0 bases and J by 1 base, with 11 bases between them. CDR3 residues: CASSYSTTLRTDTQYF. The CDR3 region has the DNA TGTGCCAGCAGTTACTCTACCACCCTACGCACAGATACGCAGTATTTT.

About this clone: This sample includes further DNA sequences coding for the same CDR3. CDR3 sequence (DNA): TGCGCCAGCAGCTTAGGACTTTACGAGCAGTACTTC. Translating gives CASSLGLYEQYF. The chain joins TRBV5-1 to TRBJ2-7; TRBD2 might be the D (5 bases). CDR1 SGHRS and CDR2 YFSETQ come from the germline V gene. The length of the CDR3 is 12 residues. Trimming took off 2 bases at V and 4 bases at J, with 7 bases between the two ends.

The CDR3: CASSGRLAGGDTQYF. CDR3 in DNA: TGTGCCAGCAGCGGGAGACTAGCGGGAGGAGATACGCAGTATTTT. The chain recombines TRBV19 with TRBJ2-3; 13 nucleotides align to TRBD2. The CDR3 is 15 residues long. Germline lookup yields CDR1 LNHDA and CDR2 SQIVND (reference sequence). Trimming at V came to 9 bases and at J to 5 bases, leaving 8 bases not matched to a gene.

The rearrangement uses TRBV7-9 and TRBJ2-1; 7 nucleotides align to TRBD2. Per germline, CDR1 SEHNR and CDR2 FQNEAQ (reference sequence). The junction had 10 bases not matched to a gene; V was cut back by 8 bases and J by 6 bases. The CDR3 runs 14 residues. The CDR3 protein is CASPGAGEGNEQFF. CDR3 bases: TGTGCCAGCCCCGGGGCGGGAGAAGGCAATGAGCAGTTCTTC.

The chain has TRBV28 and TRBJ2-1, with TRBD2 matching 10 bases. This CDR3 is 15 amino acids long. The trim removed 1 base at V and 8 bases at J, leaving 5 bases unmatched. Germline V lookup: CDR1 MDHEN, CDR2 SYDVKM. CDR3 residues: CASSLYSAGGYEQFF. The CDR3 nucleotides are TGTGCCAGCAGTTTATACTCAGCGGGAGGGTATGAGCAGTTCTTC.

About this clone itself: The germline gene is not matched at one end of the junction; a read error may be the cause. The chain recombines TRBV2 with TRBJ2-7; D perhaps matches TRBD1 (5 bases). In germline, CDR1 is SNHLY, CDR2 FYNNEI. The CDR3 covers 11 residues. The CDR3 DNA follows: TGTGCCAGCAGTGAGATGCACAGGTTGAACTTC. Its translation is CASSEMHRLNF.

V and J are TRBV6-5 and TRBJ1-5, with 8 bases identical to TRBD1. V lost 8 bases, J lost 5 bases, and 8 bases stayed unmatched. Germline loops: CDR1 MNHEY, CDR2 SVGAGI. The CDR3 covers 14 residues. DNA for the CDR3: TGTGCCAGCGGCACCCAGGGGGCGCATCAGCCCCAGCATTTT. It is translated as CASGTQGAHQPQHF.

V and J are TRBV18 and TRBJ2-3; 10 bases match TRBD2. Germline lookup yields CDR1 KGHSH and CDR2 LQKENI. The CDR3 length is 17 residues. V was clipped by 3 bases and J by 2 bases; unmatched bases: 8. The CDR3 nucleotides are TGTGCCAGCTCACCCTTCCCCACTAGCGGGATCACAGATACGCAGTATTTT. It codes for CASSPFPTSGITDTQYF.

The V and J genes are TRBV2 and TRBJ2-5; TRBD1 matches at 8 bases. Germline-derived CDR1 and CDR2 are SNHLY and FYNNEI. The CDR3 has 14 amino acids. V lost 1 base and J lost 5; bases outside the gene matches: 3. The chain's CDR3 is CASSEGQGSETQYF. Here the CDR3 DNA reads TGTGCCAGCAGTGAAGGACAGGGGTCGGAGACCCAGTACTTC.

The J gene is TRBJ2-7, the V gene TRBV28, with a possible D match to TRBD1 (6 bases). The ends were cut back, 2 bases at V and 3 bases at J, with 11 bases in the middle. Germline lookup yields CDR1 MDHEN and CDR2 SYDVKM. The CDR3 is 14 amino acids. The CDR3 DNA reads as TGTGCCAGCAGTTTAACAGGGAGAAGCTACGAGCAGTACTTC. Protein product: CASSLTGRSYEQYF. Full variable domain (remainder filled in from reference TRBV28 and TRBJ2-7): DVKVTQSSRYLVKRTGEKVFLECVQDMDHENMFWYRQDPGLGLRLIYFSYDVKMKEKGDIPEGYSVSREKKERFSLILESASTNQTSMYLCASSLTGRSYEQYFGPGTRLTVT.

The rearrangement joins TRBV7-8 to TRBJ2-5; 9 bases are a match to TRBD2. Trimming at V came to 5 bases and at J to 3 bases, leaving 4 bases not matched to a gene. This CDR3 is 14 amino acids long. CDR1 is SGHVS and CDR2 is FQNEAQ in the germline V gene. CDR3 bases: TGTGCCAGCAGCAGGACTAGCGCGAAAGAGACCCAGTACTTC. This sequence encodes CASSRTSAKETQYF. Full variable domain (outside the CDR3, taken from reference TRBV7-8 and TRBJ2-5): GAGVSQSPRYKVAKRGQDVALRCDPISGHVSLFWYQQALGQGPEFLTYFQNEAQLDKSGLPSDRFFAERPEGSVSTLKIQRTQQEDSAVYLCASSRTSAKETQYFGPGTRLLVL.

The chain recombines TRBV5-1 with TRBJ1-1, with D possibly matching TRBD1 (5 bases). V was trimmed by 1 base and J by 0 bases, leaving 10 bases between them. CDR1 is SGHRS and CDR2 is YFSETQ in the germline V gene. The CDR3 contains 15 residues. The DNA of the CDR3 is TGCGCCAGCAGCTTGTTCGACAGATTGAACACTGAAGCTTTCTTT. This codes for CASSLFDRLNTEAFF.

V usage is TRBV28 and J usage is TRBJ1-1, with a possible D match to TRBD1 (6 bases). The CDR3 has 14 amino acids. Per the germline V gene, CDR1 is MDHEN and CDR2 is SYDVKM. V lost 5 bases to trimming and J lost 3 bases, with 13 bases between them. CDR3: CASSRGGQYTEAFF. CDR3 DNA sequence: TGTGCCAGCAGTCGAGGGGGACAATACACTGAAGCTTTCTTT.

The chain links TRBV7-8 to TRBJ2-7; TRBD2 aligns across 8 bases. There are 14 residues in the CDR3. Germline trimming cut 4 bases from V and 6 bases from J; bases unmatched to any gene: 8. The V gene's germline CDR1 is SGHVS and CDR2 FQNEAQ. This CDR3 reads CASSYLAGGGEQYF. DNA of the CDR3: TGTGCCAGCAGCTACCTGGCGGGAGGAGGCGAGCAGTACTTC.

J is TRBJ1-4 and V is TRBV4-2; 10 bases are shared with TRBD1. The J segment lost 8 bases and the V segment lost 0 bases, leaving 3 bases of the junction unmatched. The CDR3 totals 15 residues. CDR1 is LGHNA, CDR2 YNFKEQ, per germline. In nucleotides, the CDR3 is TGTGCCAGCAGCCAAGAGACAGGGGGCTACGAAAAACTGTTTTTT. Translated, it gives CASSQETGGYEKLFF.

The CDR3 is CASSIRASGANVLTF. The CDR3 DNA follows: TGCGCCAGCAGTATAAGAGCCTCTGGGGCCAACGTCCTGACTTTC. The chain joins TRBV5-1 to TRBJ2-6; no definite D call. V lost 5 bases to trimming and J lost 0 bases, with 9 bases between them. The CDR3 is 15 amino acids. From germline, CDR1 is SGHRS and CDR2 YFSETQ.

The gene calls are TRBV28 and TRBJ1-1; D unresolved. The germline CDR1 and CDR2 sequences are MDHEN and SYDVKM. V was trimmed by 8 bases and J by 11 bases, leaving 30 bases between them. This CDR3 contains 16 residues. The CDR3, as DNA: TGTGCCAGCCGCTCGTACCCGATCGATCGGGAGGAAGGCGCTTTCTTT. This codes for CASRSYPIDREEGAFF.

The chain couples TRBV7-9 to TRBJ1-1; the D gene is possibly TRBD1 (5 bases). The V end was cut by 1 base, the J end by 8 bases, with 8 bases between. The V gene's germline CDR1 is SEHNR and CDR2 FQNEAQ (reference sequence). The CDR3 has 12 amino acids. The CDR3 region is CASSLEGAEAFF. The DNA of the CDR3 is TGTGCCAGCAGCTTAGAAGGGGCGGAAGCTTTCTTT.

V is TRBV11-2 and J is TRBJ2-7; 11 bases align to TRBD1. The V segment lost 5 bases and the J segment 0 bases; nucleotides outside the gene matches: 9. CDR3 length equals 17 residues. Germline V gives CDR1 SGHAT, CDR2 FQNNGV. The CDR3 region is CASSARPGTGGSYEQYF. The CDR3 nucleotides read TGTGCCAGCAGCGCCCGTCCCGGGACAGGGGGCTCCTACGAGCAGTACTTC.

The genes are TRBV5-1 and TRBJ2-3; no reliable D call. The germline gives CDR1 SGHRS, CDR2 YFSETQ. The CDR3 is 12 residues long. Trimming took 2 bases from V and 3 from J, leaving 4 bases between them. CDR3 in DNA: TGCGCCAGCAGCTTCTTAACAGATACGCAGTATTTT. Translated: CASSFLTDTQYF.

The chain joins TRBV20-1 to TRBJ2-7; D gene unclear. The germline V gene has CDR1 DFQATT and CDR2 SNEGSKA (reference sequence). The CDR3 totals 11 residues. The V end was cut by 0 bases, the J end by 3 bases, with 3 bases between. CDR3 loop: CSARDNYEQYF. The CDR3 DNA reads TGCAGTGCTAGAGATAACTACGAGCAGTACTTC.

The rearrangement joins TRBV27 to TRBJ1-5, with D maybe TRBD1 (5 bases). From germline, CDR1 is MNHEY and CDR2 SMNVEV (reference sequence). Trimming left V 6 bases short and J 8 bases short, with 20 bases between. CDR3 length equals 15 residues. The CDR3 nucleotides read TGTGCCAGCAGCCGAACCCAGGGCGCCATAAAGCCCCAGCATTTT. Its protein product is CASSRTQGAIKPQHF.

The rearrangement uses TRBV24-1 and TRBJ1-2; D is possibly TRBD1 (6 bases). Germline V lookup: CDR1 KGHDR, CDR2 SFDVKD. V was trimmed by 0 bases and J by 5 bases, leaving 6 bases between them. This CDR3 has 13 residues. CDR3 nucleotide sequence: TGTGCCACCAGTGATTTGACAGGGTATGGCTACACCTTC. This codes for CATSDLTGYGYTF.

The CDR3 spells CSASTGNGEQYF. The CDR3, as DNA: TGCAGTGCTAGTACCGGGAATGGCGAGCAGTACTTC. The chain has TRBV20-1 and TRBJ2-7, with a weak D call TRBD2 (5 bases). The germline V gene encodes CDR1 DFQATT and CDR2 SNEGSKA (reference sequence). This CDR3 has 12 residues. The V end lost 3 bases, the J end lost 6 bases, and 12 bases lay between the germline ends.

The chain has TRBV12-3 or TRBV12-4 and TRBJ2-5, with TRBD1 matching 7 bases. Germline trimming cut 6 bases from V and 7 bases from J; bases unmatched to any gene: 8. There are 13 residues in the CDR3. The CDR3 coding sequence is TGTGCCAGCAGCCTCGGACAGGCAGGGACCCAGTACTTC. Protein sequence: CASSLGQAGTQYF.

This chain joins TRBV28 and TRBJ1-2; no clear D gene. The CDR3 is 13 amino acids. The germline V and J ends were trimmed by 1 base and 5 bases, with 8 bases remaining between them. Germline V gene data show CDR1 as MDHEN and CDR2 as SYDVKM. For the CDR3, the DNA is TGTGCCAGCAGTTTATTGGGCATTTATGGCTACACCTTC. It encodes CASSLLGIYGYTF.

The chain uses TRBV18 and TRBJ1-2, with D possibly being TRBD1 (5 bases). Germline lookup yields CDR1 KGHSH and CDR2 LQKENI. The CDR3 contains 19 residues. Trimming removed 2 bases from V and 0 bases from J, with 22 bases in between. This CDR3 reads CASSPLGSWRGKANYGYTF. CDR3 in DNA: TGTGCCAGCTCACCATTGGGGTCATGGAGGGGCAAAGCTAACTATGGCTACACCTTC.

V and J are TRBV28 and TRBJ2-1; 9 nucleotides match TRBD1. Germline CDR1 is MDHEN and CDR2 is SYDVKM. Trimming took 6 bases from V and 4 from J; bases not matched to a gene: 4. The CDR3 has 14 amino acids. DNA of the CDR3: TGTGCCAGCAGGGGGACAGGGACATACAATGAGCAGTTCTTC. Amino acids: CASRGTGTYNEQFF.

The chain recombines TRBV4-1 with TRBJ2-7; the match to TRBD2 covers 8 bases. From germline, CDR1 is MGHRA and CDR2 YSYEKL. Trimming removed 1 base from V and 3 bases from J; junction bases left unmatched: 5. This CDR3 region has 15 residues. Here the CDR3 reads CASSQGAGVNYEQYF. CDR3 sequence (DNA): TGCGCCAGCAGCCAAGGAGCGGGAGTGAACTACGAGCAGTACTTC.

The chain uses TRBV23-1 and TRBJ2-5; D remains unclear. TRBV23-1 is an ORF; its function is uncertain. The CDR3 has 15 residues. Trimming pared 3 bases from V and 7 bases from J, leaving 18 bases between. CDR3 DNA: TGCGCCAGCAGTCAGCGCAGACCTAGAACGTGGACCCAGTACTTC. It translates to CASSQRRPRTWTQYF.